The sequence of this T cell receptor (beta chain) was determined in a study of cytomegalovirus exposure and HLA in healthy donors. Study results and limitations: Analysis was carried out at a later point, and it linked a missense DCLRE1C variant to TCR beta V- and J-gene trimming.

Germline V gene data show CDR1 as MNHEY and CDR2 as SVGAGI. The length of the CDR3 is 13 residues. Trimming cost V 2 bases and J 4 bases; bases outside gene matches: 0. PCR used 60 Vbeta primers and 13 Jbeta primers. Assay used: immunoSEQ multiplex PCR; TCRdb lists only in-frame clones, some missing. The sample consists of about 170,000 clones, 80% to 90% of them appearing once. The count of this clone is one. What it recognizes is unknown. V is TRBV6-5 and J is TRBJ2-7; 9 positions match TRBD2. This TCR was recovered from a woman aged 18-35 years in good health and CMV-seronegative. Source material: PBMCs. The CDR3 DNA is TGTGCCAGCAGTTACCTAGCGGGGTACGAGCAGTACTTC. Its protein is CASSYLAGYEQYF.